This TCR beta chain was sequenced in a study of blood T cells in healthy people across ages. The CDR3 loop spans 16 amino acids. CDR1 and CDR2 (germline): MGHRA, YSYEKL. Together with a sample-barcoded 5' primer, a J-beta primer mix was included in a second PCR lasting roughly 6 to 12 cycles. Each CDR3 protein gets one entry after TCRdb re-called the 5' RACE reads with MiXCR. The profile shows over 1,500,000 distinct CDR3 sequences, 49% of them singletons. In the case of this clonotype: Mismatch with germline at one junction end may stem from a read error.

Specimen: blood. The clonotype originates from a woman aged 40-49 years in good health. The chain couples TRBV4-1 to TRBJ2-5, with D unclear. For the CDR3, the DNA is TGCTCCAGCAGCCAAGATTGGGCCCGCCCAGAAGAGACCCAGTACTTC. This gives the protein CSSSQDWARPEETQYF.